The entry that follows covers one T cell receptor beta chain sequence. CDR1 MNHEY and CDR2 SVGEGT come from the germline V gene. The CDR3 is made up of 15 amino acids. Trimming took off 5 bases at V and 9 bases at J, with 20 bases between the two ends. The method was immunoSEQ multiplex PCR; TCRdb's version includes in-frame clones alone and lacks a portion of them. The sample comprises around 250,000 clones, 85% to 90% of which are singletons, and less than 8.5% rests with the top ten. The data belong to a study of blood T cell repertoires in COVID-19. The sample taken for sequencing was peripheral blood. This chain joins TRBV6-2 or TRBV6-3 and TRBJ2-4, with D unclear. The TCR was taken from a woman aged 65 to 85 with active or convalescent COVID-19. CDR3 loop: CASSQATVQVGIQYF. The CDR3, as DNA: TGTGCCAGCAGTCAGGCCACCGTTCAGGTGGGCATTCAGTACTTC.